The 10 T cell receptor beta chains below were found in one sample sequenced in a study of control samples from healthy donors and cancer patients (dated by TCRdb to 2020 to 2022). Libraries were built with the immunoSEQ multiplex PCR assay. TCRdb provides this immuneACCESS table in a form limited to in-frame rearrangements. Some clones are lacking; in checked studies, under half of them reflect an unresolved V gene, and why the rest are absent is not known. This sample has 75,000 to 95,000 clones in its table, and 85% to 90% of those were observed once. The top ten hold 8.5% to 10% of the sample. Source material: PBMCs. The receptors were gathered from a woman in her forties or fifties with colorectal cancer.

The rearrangement joins TRBV30 to TRBJ1-1; D gene uncertain. V was shortened by 0 bases and J by 4 bases, with 12 bases between the two germline ends. This CDR3 is built from 14 residues. From germline, CDR1 is GTSNPN and CDR2 SVGIG (reference sequence). This CDR3 is CAWSVMGGGTEAFF. The CDR3 nucleotides read TGTGCCTGGAGTGTAATGGGAGGAGGCACTGAAGCTTTCTTT.

CDR3 sequence (DNA): TGTGCCTGGTGTACGTTCACCTATAATTCACCCCTCCACTTT. Translation gives CAWCTFTYNSPLHF. V and J are TRBV30 and TRBJ1-6; no clear D. This CDR3 spans 14 amino acids. Germline lookup yields CDR1 GTSNPN and CDR2 SVGIG (reference sequence). V lost 5 bases and J 2 bases, leaving 10 bases between the germline ends. Full variable domain (remainder filled in from reference TRBV30 and TRBJ1-6): SQTIHQWPATLVQPVGSPLSLECTVEGTSNPNLYWYRQAAGRGLQLLFYSVGIGQISSEVPQNLSASRPQDRQFILSSKKLLLSDSGFYLCAWCTFTYNSPLHFGNGTRLTVT.

This chain links TRBV7-8 with TRBJ1-6, with unresolved D. V shed 0 bases and J shed 8 bases, with 8 bases lying between them. Germline V gene data show CDR1 as SGHVS and CDR2 as FQNEAQ. The CDR3 is 14 residues long. For the CDR3, the DNA is TGTGCCAGCAGCTTAGCAGGGTCGGATTCACCCCTCCACTTT. Its protein is CASSLAGSDSPLHF. The entire variable domain, with the rest obtained from reference TRBV7-8 and TRBJ1-6, is as follows: GAGVSQSPRYKVAKRGQDVALRCDPISGHVSLFWYQQALGQGPEFLTYFQNEAQLDKSGLPSDRFFAERPEGSVSTLKIQRTQQEDSAVYLCASSLAGSDSPLHFGNGTRLTVT.

The rearrangement links TRBV6-1 to TRBJ1-2, with TRBD1 as a possible D gene (5 bases). The germline V gene has CDR1 MNHNS and CDR2 SASEGT. The CDR3 loop spans 14 amino acids. Trimming stripped 0 bases from V and 6 bases from J, with 11 bases between. The CDR3 spells CASSEADGGDGYTF. The CDR3 DNA reads TGTGCCAGCAGTGAAGCGGATGGGGGGGATGGCTACACCTTC.

The J gene is TRBJ1-1, the V gene TRBV5-4; TRBD1 aligns across 10 bases. V was clipped by 4 bases and J by 6 bases; unmatched bases: 9. Germline V gene sequence: CDR1 SGHNT, CDR2 YYREEE (reference sequence). CDR3 length equals 15 residues. The CDR3 spells CASSDHGTGVAEAFF. The CDR3 bases are TGTGCCAGCAGCGATCACGGGACAGGGGTCGCTGAAGCTTTCTTT.

The chain joins TRBV28 to TRBJ1-1; 11 nucleotides agree with TRBD1. Germline CDR1 MDHEN, CDR2 SYDVKM. With 5 bases clipped from V and 4 bases from J, the junction kept 6 bases outside the gene matches. This CDR3 is built from 15 residues. The CDR3 DNA is TGTGCCAGCAGTGATACCGGGACAGGGGGCACTGAAGCTTTCTTT. It encodes CASSDTGTGGTEAFF.

This clone was seen once. The chain couples TRBV24-1 to TRBJ2-1; no clear D. This CDR3 contains 12 residues. V dropped 5 bases and J dropped 4 bases, with 5 bases sitting between them. In germline, CDR1 is KGHDR, CDR2 SFDVKD. CDR3 protein: CATSGGYNEQFF. DNA for the CDR3: TGTGCCACCAGTGGCGGTTACAATGAGCAGTTCTTC.

This clone was recorded only once. The rearrangement uses TRBV6-5 and TRBJ2-2; 7 nucleotides agree with TRBD1. J gave up 5 bases and V 5 bases, and 8 bases lay outside the gene matches. The CDR3 runs 15 residues. CDR1 and CDR2 (germline): MNHEY, SVGAGI. This chain's CDR3 is CASSPSAGGTGELFF. CDR3 nucleotides: TGTGCCAGCAGTCCCTCGGCAGGGGGAACCGGGGAGCTGTTTTTT.

The J gene is TRBJ1-5, the V gene TRBV6-1; 8 bases line up with TRBD1. Looked up from germline, CDR1 is MNHNS and CDR2 is SASEGT. This CDR3 contains 16 residues. With V trimmed by 2 bases and J by 0 bases, 3 bases remained unmatched. The CDR3 bases are TGTGCCAGCAGTGAATATGGACAGGGTAGCAATCAGCCCCAGCATTTT. This codes for CASSEYGQGSNQPQHF.

This clone was seen only once. The chain has TRBV6-1 and TRBJ2-2, with 8 bases lining up with TRBD1. This CDR3 is built from 16 residues. J was trimmed by 2 bases and V by 4 bases; bases with no gene match: 6. Germline-derived CDR1 and CDR2 are MNHNS and SASEGT. CDR3 residues: CASSAGTGPNTGELFF. CDR3 DNA sequence: TGTGCCAGCAGTGCTGGGACAGGCCCTAACACCGGGGAGCTGTTTTTT.